This T cell receptor beta chain was sequenced during a study of T cell repertoires in cytomegalovirus infection. Study at large: Public signatures in TCR beta pointed to CMV infection and matching HLA type. Overall study findings and caveats: Ex vivo responses were dominated by HLA-C-restricted CMV-specific TCR beta clonotypes. Carriage of CMV together with the relevant HLA was identifiable through cumulative public TCR beta family frequency.

The table lists this clonotype with a few counts. No antigen is known for it. This could be a read error, since a much larger clone is one nucleotide away. The CDR3 contains 17 residues. CDR1 and CDR2 (germline): SGHTA, FQGNSA. Using its own MiXCR run on the reads, TCRdb lists one record per CDR3 protein. The sample shows fewer than 700,000 distinct CDR3 sequences, around 24% of them seen only once. The TCR was taken from a human donor in good health (CMV status not recorded). Some clones in this sample may be carry-over from other donors' samples. What was sequenced was CD8+ T cells from PBMCs. The chain is built from TRBV7-2 and TRBJ2-1; 11 bases align to TRBD2. The CDR3 nucleotides are TGTGCCAGCAGCTTTCAACTAGCGGGGGCCGCCTACAATGAGCAGTCCTTC. It translates to CASSFQLAGAAYNEQSF.